These T cell receptor beta chains were read from a single sample in a study of blood T cells in healthy people across ages. MiXCR, applied by TCRdb to the 5' RACE reads, yields one record per CDR3 protein. The table includes about 970,000 distinct CDR3 sequences, just over 50% detected once. What was sequenced was blood. The receptor source for this set is a woman in her sixties in good health. Each CDR3 is given with its conserved first and last residue. Each record gives: clone size, D gene, J gene, V gene, CDR3 protein, CDR3 DNA. D genes are given only for firm matches. Clone size is shown for a subset of rows, as once, few, many or a class of expanded clone.

once,.,TRBJ2-6,TRBV15,CATSRTAFGANVLTF,TGTGCCACCAGCCGGACAGCCTTTGGGGCCAACGTCCTGACTTTC
many,.,TRBJ2-4,TRBV7-2,CASSLGTTKNIQYF,TGTGCCAGCAGCTTAGGGACCACCAAAAACATTCAGTACTTC
.,.,TRBJ2-5,TRBV18,CASSPPVGSRETQYF,TGTGCCAGCTCACCACCGGTGGGGTCCCGAGAGACCCAGTACTTC
.,.,TRBJ2-1,TRBV20-1,CSATRVAGTYNEQFF,TGCAGTGCAACCCGAGTGGCAGGCACATACAATGAGCAGTTCTTC
few,.,TRBJ2-3,TRBV28,CATKPGLRLTDTQYF,TGTGCCACTAAACCGGGACTTCGACTCACAGATACGCAGTATTTT
.,.,TRBJ2-5,TRBV7-2,CASSKNSNRQETRYF,TGTGCCAGCAGCAAAAACTCGAATCGTCAAGAGACCCGGTACTTC
few,.,TRBJ1-4,TRBV3-1,CASSLRTANEKLFF,TGTGCCAGCAGCCTCCGGACAGCGAATGAAAAACTGTTTTTT
.,.,TRBJ1-4,TRBV6-2/TRBV6-3,CASSYVREKLFF,TGTGCCAGCAGTTACGTCCGTGAAAAACTGTTTTTT
.,TRBD2,TRBJ2-3,TRBV11-2,CASSWTSGNSNTQYF,TGTGCCAGCAGCTGGACTAGCGGAAATTCAAATACGCAGTATTTT
.,.,TRBJ2-7,TRBV11-2,CASSLDFGNYEQYF,TGTGCCAGCAGCTTAGACTTCGGGAACTACGAGCAGTACTTC
few,.,TRBJ1-2,TRBV14,CASSPLDSFGYTF,TGTGCCAGCAGCCCCCTGGACAGTTTTGGCTACACCTTC
few,.,TRBJ1-1,TRBV7-9,CASSLERSNTEAFF,TGTGCCAGCAGCTTAGAAAGGTCGAACACTGAAGCTTTCTTT
.,.,TRBJ2-5,TRBV20-1,CSARVFVETQYF,TGCAGTGCTAGAGTCTTCGTCGAGACCCAGTACTTC
.,TRBD1,TRBJ2-7,TRBV29-1,CSATPGTGGAPQYF,TGCAGCGCTACTCCCGGGACAGGGGGCGCTCCGCAGTACTTC
.,.,TRBJ2-7,TRBV7-9,CASSSERTNYEQYF,TGTGCCAGCAGCTCAGAGAGGACTAACTACGAGCAGTACTTC
few,.,TRBJ2-7,TRBV20-1,CSARGSFGVSYEQYF,TGCAGTGCTAGAGGTAGTTTCGGGGTTTCCTACGAGCAGTACTTC
.,.,TRBJ2-3,TRBV4-2,CASSHGTRADPTDTQYF,TGTGCCAGCAGCCACGGGACGCGGGCGGACCCCACAGATACGCAGTATTTT
few,TRBD1,TRBJ2-5,TRBV7-9,CASSRTGVETQYF,TGTGCCAGCAGCAGGACAGGGGTCGAGACCCAGTACTTC
.,.,TRBJ1-5,TRBV25-1,CASSESRDQPQHF,TGTGCCAGCAGTGAATCTAGGGATCAGCCCCAGCATTTT
few,TRBD1,TRBJ2-5,TRBV12-3/TRBV12-4,CASSFRTGGETQYF,TGTGCCAGCAGTTTCCGGACAGGGGGGGAGACCCAGTACTTC
.,.,TRBJ2-6,TRBV2,CASNPEQNSGANVLTF,TGTGCCAGCAACCCGGAACAGAACTCTGGGGCCAACGTCCTGACTTTC
.,.,TRBJ2-5,TRBV25-1,CASTRSGGGETQYF,TGTGCCAGCACCCGATCCGGGGGCGGTGAGACCCAGTACTTC
few,.,TRBJ2-7,TRBV5-1,CASSHGTSDYEQYF,TGCGCCAGCAGTCATGGGACGTCGGACTACGAGCAGTACTTC
.,TRBD2,TRBJ2-1,TRBV2,CASNSLAGVGYLFF,TGTGCCAGCAACTCACTAGCGGGAGTGGGGTACCTGTTCTTC
.,.,TRBJ2-1,TRBV5-1,CASSLAESGQFF,TGCGCCAGCAGCTTGGCCGAGAGTGGGCAGTTCTTC
.,.,TRBJ2-3,TRBV4-1,CASSQNTHTDTQYF,TGCGCCAGCAGCCAAAACACCCACACAGATACGCAGTATTTT
.,.,TRBJ1-2,TRBV25-1,CASGDRAGAHYGYTF,TGTGCCAGCGGTGATCGGGCAGGGGCCCACTATGGCTACACCTTC
.,TRBD2,TRBJ2-7,TRBV9,CASSVVAAGGPHEQYF,TGTGCCAGCAGCGTAGTAGCAGCGGGAGGGCCCCACGAGCAGTACTTC
once,.,TRBJ2-1,TRBV3-1,CASSQDSFVAGGQYNEQFF,TGTGCCAGCAGCCAAGATTCTTTCGTGGCGGGGGGACAGTACAATGAGCAGTTCTTC
.,.,TRBJ2-5,TRBV4-3,CASSLIGEGQGQQYF,TGCGCCAGCAGCCTTATCGGAGAGGGGCAAGGCCAGCAGTACTTC
.,TRBD1,TRBJ1-2,TRBV4-1,CASSQQGELSYGYTF,TGCGCCAGCAGCCAACAGGGGGAACTTAGCTATGGCTACACCTTC
once,.,TRBJ2-7,TRBV19,CASSIFADRDYEQYF,TGTGCCAGTAGTATATTCGCGGACCGGGACTACGAGCAGTACTTC
few,.,TRBJ2-6,TRBV4-2,CASSGSSGANVLTF,TGTGCCAGCAGCGGATCTAGTGGGGCCAACGTCCTGACTTTC
once,.,TRBJ2-3,TRBV6-6,CASSYLAPGTDTQYF,TGTGCCAGCAGTTATTTAGCGCCTGGCACAGATACGCAGTATTTT
once,.,TRBJ2-2,TRBV30,CAVKKEGANTGELFF,TGTGCCGTAAAAAAGGAAGGCGCGAACACCGGGGAGCTGTTTTTT
.,.,TRBJ2-7,TRBV7-9,CASSSTRGEQYF,TGTGCCAGCAGCTCCACCAGGGGTGAGCAGTACTTC
.,.,TRBJ2-7,TRBV20-1,CSAGGHTYEQYF,TGCAGTGCTGGGGGGCACACTTACGAGCAGTACTTC
.,TRBD2,TRBJ2-7,TRBV15,CATSRAGETYEQYF,TGTGCCACCAGCCGAGCGGGAGAGACCTACGAGCAGTACTTC
.,.,TRBJ1-1,TRBV9,CASSVDEGPNTEAFF,TGTGCCAGCAGCGTAGACGAGGGGCCGAACACTGAAGCTTTCTTT